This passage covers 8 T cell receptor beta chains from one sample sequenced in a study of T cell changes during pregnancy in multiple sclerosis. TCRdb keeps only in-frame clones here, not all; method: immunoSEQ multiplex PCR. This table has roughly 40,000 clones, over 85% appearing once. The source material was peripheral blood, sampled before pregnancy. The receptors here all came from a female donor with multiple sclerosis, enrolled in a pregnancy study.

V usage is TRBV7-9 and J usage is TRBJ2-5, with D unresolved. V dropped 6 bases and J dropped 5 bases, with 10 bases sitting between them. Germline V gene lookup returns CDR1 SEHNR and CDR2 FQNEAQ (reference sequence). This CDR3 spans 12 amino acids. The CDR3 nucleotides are TGTGCCAGCAGTGGTTCGAGGGAGACCCAGTACTTC. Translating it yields CASSGSRETQYF.

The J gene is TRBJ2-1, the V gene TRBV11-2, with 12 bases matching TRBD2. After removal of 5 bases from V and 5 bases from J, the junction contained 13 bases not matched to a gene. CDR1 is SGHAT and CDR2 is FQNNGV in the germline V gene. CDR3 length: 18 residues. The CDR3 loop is CASSPRIPTSGRNNEQFF. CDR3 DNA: TGTGCCAGCAGCCCAAGGATCCCAACTAGCGGGAGGAACAATGAGCAGTTCTTC. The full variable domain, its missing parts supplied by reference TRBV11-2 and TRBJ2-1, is EAGVAQSPRYKIIEKRQSVAFWCNPISGHATLYWYQQILGQGPKLLIQFQNNGVVDDSQLPKDRFSAERLKGVDSTLKIQPAKLEDSAVYLCASSPRIPTSGRNNEQFFGPGTRLTVL.

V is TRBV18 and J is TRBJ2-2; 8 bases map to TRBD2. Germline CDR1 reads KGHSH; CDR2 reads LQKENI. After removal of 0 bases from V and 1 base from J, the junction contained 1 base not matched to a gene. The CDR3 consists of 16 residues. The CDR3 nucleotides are TGTGCCAGCTCACCACCGAGCGGGGGGAACACCGGGGAGCTGTTTTTT. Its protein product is CASSPPSGGNTGELFF. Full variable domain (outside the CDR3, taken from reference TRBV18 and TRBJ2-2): NAGVMQNPRHLVRRRGQEARLRCSPMKGHSHVYWYRQLPEEGLKFMVYLQKENIIDESGMPKERFSAEFPKEGPSILRIQQVVRGDSAAYFCASSPPSGGNTGELFFGEGSRLTVL.

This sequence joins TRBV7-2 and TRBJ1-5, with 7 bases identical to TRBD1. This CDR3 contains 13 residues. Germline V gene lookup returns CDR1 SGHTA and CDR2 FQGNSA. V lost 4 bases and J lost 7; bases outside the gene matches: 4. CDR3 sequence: CASSYRGEQPQHF. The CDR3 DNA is TGTGCCAGCAGCTACAGGGGCGAACAGCCCCAGCATTTT.

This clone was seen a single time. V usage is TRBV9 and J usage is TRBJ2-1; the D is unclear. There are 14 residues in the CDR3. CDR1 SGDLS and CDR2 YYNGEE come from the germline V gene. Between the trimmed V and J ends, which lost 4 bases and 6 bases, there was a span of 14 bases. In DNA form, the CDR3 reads TGTGCCAGCAGCCCCGCCGGAGATGGCAATGAGCAGTTCTTC. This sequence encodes CASSPAGDGNEQFF.

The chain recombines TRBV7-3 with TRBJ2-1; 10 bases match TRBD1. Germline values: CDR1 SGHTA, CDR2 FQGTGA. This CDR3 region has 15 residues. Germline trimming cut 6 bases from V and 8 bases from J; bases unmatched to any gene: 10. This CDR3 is CASSHSGQGRDEQFF. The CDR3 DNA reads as TGTGCCAGCAGTCACTCGGGACAGGGGCGAGATGAGCAGTTCTTC.

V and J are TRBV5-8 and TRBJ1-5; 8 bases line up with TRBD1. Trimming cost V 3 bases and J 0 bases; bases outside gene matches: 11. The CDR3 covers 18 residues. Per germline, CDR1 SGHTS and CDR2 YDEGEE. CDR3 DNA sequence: TGTGCCAGCAGCTGGCAGGACAGGGAAACTTATAGCAATCAGCCCCAGCATTTT. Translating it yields CASSWQDRETYSNQPQHF.

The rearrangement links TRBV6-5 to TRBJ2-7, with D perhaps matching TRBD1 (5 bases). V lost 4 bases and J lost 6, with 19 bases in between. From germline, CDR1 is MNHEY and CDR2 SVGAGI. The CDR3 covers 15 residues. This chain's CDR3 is CASSLGPSSLGEQYF. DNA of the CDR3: TGTGCCAGCAGTTTGGGGCCCTCGTCCCTCGGCGAGCAGTACTTC.